The present T cell receptor (beta chain) was sequenced within a study of blood T cells in healthy people across ages. Alongside a J-beta primer mix, a sample-barcoded 5' primer served in a second PCR lasting roughly 6 to 11 cycles. In TCRdb, the 5' RACE reads were re-called with MiXCR into one record per CDR3 protein. The sample shows about 1.5 million distinct CDR3 sequences, about 45% of them seen only once. This clonotype was observed a few times. Trimming left V 2 bases short and J 6 bases short, with 8 bases between. This CDR3 is built from 13 residues. Germline V gene data show CDR1 as MNHEY and CDR2 as SVGEGT.

The source of this sequence is a woman aged 18-29 years in good health. The genes are TRBV6-2 or TRBV6-3 and TRBJ1-5; no clear D. The sequenced sample was blood. In DNA form, the CDR3 reads TGTGCCAGCAGTTACAACGGGGTTCAGCCCCAGCATTTT. Its translation: CASSYNGVQPQHF.